Listed below are T cell receptor beta chains from one sample, sequenced in a study of identifying expanded T cells in peripheral blood. The method was immunoSEQ multiplex PCR; TCRdb's version includes in-frame clones alone and lacks a portion of them. The table has 75,000 to 95,000 clones, about 85% seen once; the top ten hold roughly 4%. The sample taken for sequencing was blood. These receptors were collected from a person between 18 and 75 years old in good health. The CDR3 runs from the conserved cysteine through the conserved F or W. The order of the fields is J gene, D gene, V gene, clone size, CDR3 protein, CDR3 DNA. A D gene is named only where the DNA matches it firmly. For some rows the clone size is stated as once, few or many, or as a class when expanded; others skip it.

J gene: TRBJ2-7; D gene: .; V gene: TRBV15; clone size: .; CDR3 protein: CATSRDPIRRREEQYF; CDR3 DNA: TGTGCCACCAGCAGAGATCCTATTAGACGGCGCGAGGAGCAGTACTTC
J gene: TRBJ1-1; D gene: TRBD1; V gene: TRBV7-2; clone size: .; CDR3 protein: CASSLGGQLNTEAFF; CDR3 DNA: TGTGCCAGCAGCTTAGGGGGACAGTTGAACACTGAAGCTTTCTTT
J gene: TRBJ1-1; D gene: .; V gene: TRBV2; clone size: .; CDR3 protein: CASSEEGGLDTEAFF; CDR3 DNA: TGTGCCAGCAGTGAGGAGGGGGGGTTGGACACTGAAGCTTTCTTT
J gene: TRBJ1-2; D gene: .; V gene: TRBV16; clone size: .; CDR3 protein: CASSREGVANYGYTF; CDR3 DNA: TGTGCCAGCAGCCGGGAAGGTGTAGCTAACTATGGCTACACCTTC
J gene: TRBJ1-4; D gene: .; V gene: TRBV5-1; clone size: .; CDR3 protein: CASSQDTLNEKLFF; CDR3 DNA: TGCGCCAGCAGCCAGGACACCCTTAATGAAAAACTGTTTTTT
J gene: TRBJ1-5; D gene: .; V gene: TRBV18; clone size: .; CDR3 protein: CASSPGGESQPQHF; CDR3 DNA: TGTGCCAGCTCACCAGGGGGCGAAAGTCAGCCCCAGCATTTT
J gene: TRBJ2-7; D gene: .; V gene: TRBV5-5; clone size: .; CDR3 protein: CASSLTGTTYEQYF; CDR3 DNA: TGTGCCAGCAGCTTAACAGGGACCACCTACGAGCAGTACTTC
J gene: TRBJ1-1; D gene: .; V gene: TRBV23-1; clone size: .; CDR3 protein: CASSQSVPDRPNTEAFF; CDR3 DNA: TGCGCCAGCAGTCAATCGGTCCCGGACAGACCGAACACTGAAGCTTTCTTT
J gene: TRBJ1-1; D gene: .; V gene: TRBV6-5; clone size: .; CDR3 protein: CATLRGVNTEAFF; CDR3 DNA: TGTGCCACCCTGCGGGGCGTGAACACTGAAGCTTTCTTT
J gene: TRBJ1-1; D gene: .; V gene: TRBV18; clone size: .; CDR3 protein: CASSPSPGREAFF; CDR3 DNA: TGTGCCAGCTCACCTTCCCCGGGCCGAGAAGCTTTCTTT
J gene: TRBJ2-3; D gene: .; V gene: TRBV7-2; clone size: once; CDR3 protein: CASSLLDTQYF; CDR3 DNA: TGTGCCAGCAGCTTATTGGATACGCAGTATTTT
J gene: TRBJ1-5; D gene: .; V gene: TRBV11-3; clone size: few; CDR3 protein: CASSLLNQPQHF; CDR3 DNA: TGTGCCAGCAGCTTACTCAATCAGCCCCAGCATTTT
J gene: TRBJ1-3; D gene: .; V gene: TRBV9; clone size: once; CDR3 protein: CASSVLDSSGNTIYF; CDR3 DNA: TGTGCCAGCAGCGTACTAGACAGCTCTGGAAACACCATATATTTT
J gene: TRBJ1-3; D gene: .; V gene: TRBV7-9; clone size: .; CDR3 protein: CASSFDRTSGNTIYF; CDR3 DNA: TGTGCCAGCAGCTTTGATCGCACCTCTGGAAACACCATATATTTT
J gene: TRBJ2-7; D gene: TRBD2; V gene: TRBV7-7; clone size: .; CDR3 protein: CASSLAVDSLAGGRCDEQYF; CDR3 DNA: TGTGCCAGCAGCTTAGCGGTTGATTCGCTAGCGGGGGGGCGGTGTGACGAGCAGTACTTC
J gene: TRBJ2-1; D gene: TRBD2; V gene: TRBV7-2; clone size: .; CDR3 protein: CASSYSTSGGPEQFF; CDR3 DNA: TGTGCCAGCAGCTATTCGACTAGCGGGGGGCCGGAGCAGTTCTTC
J gene: TRBJ2-3; D gene: TRBD1; V gene: TRBV7-3; clone size: few; CDR3 protein: CASSRSQGMTDTQYF; CDR3 DNA: TGTGCCAGCAGCCGCTCACAGGGGATGACAGATACGCAGTATTTT
J gene: TRBJ2-7; D gene: TRBD1; V gene: TRBV19; clone size: .; CDR3 protein: CASSPGQGEWQYF; CDR3 DNA: TGTGCCAGTAGTCCGGGACAGGGAGAGTGGCAGTACTTC
J gene: TRBJ2-5; D gene: .; V gene: TRBV5-5; clone size: .; CDR3 protein: CASSLSREGETQYF; CDR3 DNA: TGTGCCAGCAGCTTAAGCAGGGAAGGGGAGACCCAGTACTTC
J gene: TRBJ1-1; D gene: .; V gene: TRBV30; clone size: .; CDR3 protein: CAWSERALVSQTFF; CDR3 DNA: TGTGCCTGGAGTGAAAGGGCCCTAGTATCCCAAACTTTCTTT
J gene: TRBJ1-1; D gene: .; V gene: TRBV27; clone size: .; CDR3 protein: CASSFWGRANTEAFF; CDR3 DNA: TGTGCCAGCAGTTTCTGGGGGCGGGCGAACACTGAAGCTTTCTTT
J gene: TRBJ1-2; D gene: TRBD1; V gene: TRBV11-2; clone size: .; CDR3 protein: CASSLAGGGYTF; CDR3 DNA: TGTGCCAGCAGCTTAGCAGGGGGCGGCTACACCTTC
J gene: TRBJ2-3; D gene: .; V gene: TRBV30; clone size: once; CDR3 protein: CAWSPPLGGGPDTQYF; CDR3 DNA: TGTGCCTGGAGCCCCCCCCTAGGAGGGGGTCCAGATACGCAGTATTTT
J gene: TRBJ1-2; D gene: .; V gene: TRBV7-9; clone size: .; CDR3 protein: CASSPQAERRAAYGYTF; CDR3 DNA: TGTGCCAGCAGCCCACAAGCTGAACGACGAGCCGCCTATGGCTACACCTTC
J gene: TRBJ2-7; D gene: TRBD1; V gene: TRBV11-3; clone size: few; CDR3 protein: CASSPYSGTGEHEQYF; CDR3 DNA: TGTGCCAGCAGCCCATATTCCGGGACAGGGGAACACGAGCAGTACTTC
J gene: TRBJ1-2; D gene: TRBD1; V gene: TRBV7-9; clone size: .; CDR3 protein: CATKWTGANYGYTF; CDR3 DNA: TGTGCCACCAAGTGGACAGGAGCAAACTATGGCTACACCTTC
J gene: TRBJ1-1; D gene: .; V gene: TRBV5-1; clone size: .; CDR3 protein: CASSLAVGTPGTEAFF; CDR3 DNA: TGCGCCAGCAGCTTGGCAGTGGGGACCCCGGGCACTGAAGCTTTCTTT
J gene: TRBJ1-1; D gene: .; V gene: TRBV30; clone size: .; CDR3 protein: CAWSGRRTASTEAFF; CDR3 DNA: TGTGCCTGGAGTGGAAGACGAACAGCCAGCACTGAAGCTTTCTTT
J gene: TRBJ2-7; D gene: TRBD1; V gene: TRBV4-3; clone size: medium-sized; CDR3 protein: CASSHSGTGEYEQYF; CDR3 DNA: TGCGCCAGCAGCCACTCCGGGACAGGAGAATACGAGCAGTACTTC
J gene: TRBJ2-5; D gene: TRBD1; V gene: TRBV7-2; clone size: .; CDR3 protein: CASSLGVWRTGETQYF; CDR3 DNA: TGTGCCAGCAGCTTAGGGGTCTGGAGGACAGGAGAGACCCAGTACTTC
J gene: TRBJ1-2; D gene: TRBD1; V gene: TRBV6-6; clone size: .; CDR3 protein: CASSQGQGNYGYTF; CDR3 DNA: TGTGCCAGCAGCCAGGGACAGGGAAACTATGGCTACACCTTC
J gene: TRBJ1-2; D gene: .; V gene: TRBV7-3; clone size: few; CDR3 protein: CASSPLKGGYGYTF; CDR3 DNA: TGTGCCAGCAGTCCTCTGAAGGGGGGGTATGGCTACACCTTC
J gene: TRBJ2-3; D gene: TRBD2; V gene: TRBV5-4; clone size: .; CDR3 protein: CASSRAGGSTDTQYF; CDR3 DNA: TGTGCCAGCAGCCGAGCGGGGGGGAGCACAGATACGCAGTATTTT
J gene: TRBJ1-1; D gene: .; V gene: TRBV6-5; clone size: once; CDR3 protein: CASVDVRVTEAFF; CDR3 DNA: TGTGCCAGCGTTGACGTGCGGGTCACTGAAGCTTTCTTT
J gene: TRBJ2-3; D gene: .; V gene: TRBV13; clone size: .; CDR3 protein: CASSLWETTSSDTQYF; CDR3 DNA: TGTGCCAGCAGCCTTTGGGAGACAACATCATCTGATACGCAGTATTTT
J gene: TRBJ1-1; D gene: .; V gene: TRBV4-1; clone size: .; CDR3 protein: CASKQTGLNTEAFF; CDR3 DNA: TGCGCCAGCAAGCAGACAGGATTGAACACTGAAGCTTTCTTT
J gene: TRBJ1-1; D gene: TRBD1; V gene: TRBV5-1; clone size: .; CDR3 protein: CASSSRTGHTEAFF; CDR3 DNA: TGCGCCAGCAGTTCCCGGACAGGGCACACTGAAGCTTTCTTT
J gene: TRBJ1-2; D gene: TRBD1; V gene: TRBV6-5; clone size: few; CDR3 protein: CASSYSNRGNYGYTF; CDR3 DNA: TGTGCCAGCAGTTACTCCAACAGGGGTAACTATGGCTACACCTTC
J gene: TRBJ1-1; D gene: TRBD1; V gene: TRBV5-1; clone size: .; CDR3 protein: CASSSQTGARPEAFF; CDR3 DNA: TGCGCCAGCAGCTCACAAACAGGGGCGAGGCCTGAAGCTTTCTTT
J gene: TRBJ2-1; D gene: TRBD2; V gene: TRBV6-5; clone size: .; CDR3 protein: CASSFRTSGGASEQFF; CDR3 DNA: TGTGCCAGCAGTTTCCGGACTAGCGGGGGGGCCAGTGAGCAGTTCTTC
J gene: TRBJ1-3; D gene: .; V gene: TRBV19; clone size: .; CDR3 protein: CASSPSGNTIYF; CDR3 DNA: TGTGCCAGTAGCCCCTCGGGAAACACCATATATTTT
J gene: TRBJ1-4; D gene: .; V gene: TRBV5-1; clone size: many; CDR3 protein: CASSLVAGDEKLFF; CDR3 DNA: TGCGCCAGCAGCTTAGTGGCAGGGGATGAAAAACTGTTTTTT
J gene: TRBJ1-4; D gene: TRBD1; V gene: TRBV30; clone size: .; CDR3 protein: CAWNRGLDEKLFF; CDR3 DNA: TGTGCCTGGAACAGGGGGCTAGATGAAAAACTGTTTTTT
J gene: TRBJ2-7; D gene: .; V gene: TRBV28; clone size: .; CDR3 protein: CASWGSSYEQYF; CDR3 DNA: TGTGCCAGCTGGGGGAGCTCCTACGAGCAGTACTTC
J gene: TRBJ1-6; D gene: .; V gene: TRBV25-1; clone size: .; CDR3 protein: CASSEFQGTDSPLHF; CDR3 DNA: TGTGCCAGCAGTGAATTCCAGGGGACGGATTCACCCCTCCACTTT
J gene: TRBJ1-5; D gene: .; V gene: TRBV6-5; clone size: .; CDR3 protein: CASSPFRNQPQHF; CDR3 DNA: TGTGCCAGCAGCCCCTTCCGCAATCAGCCCCAGCATTTT
J gene: TRBJ2-7; D gene: .; V gene: TRBV6-5; clone size: .; CDR3 protein: CASSHFRRKPYEQYF; CDR3 DNA: TGTGCCAGCAGCCACTTTAGGCGGAAGCCCTACGAGCAGTACTTC
J gene: TRBJ2-3; D gene: .; V gene: TRBV11-2; clone size: few; CDR3 protein: CASSNRRASTDTQYF; CDR3 DNA: TGTGCCAGCAGCAATAGACGGGCTAGCACAGATACGCAGTATTTT
J gene: TRBJ1-4; D gene: TRBD1; V gene: TRBV7-9; clone size: .; CDR3 protein: CASSADRDGGKLFF; CDR3 DNA: TGTGCCAGCAGCGCGGACAGGGACGGCGGAAAACTGTTTTTT
J gene: TRBJ1-3; D gene: .; V gene: TRBV5-8; clone size: once; CDR3 protein: CASSLAGFDVSGNTIYF; CDR3 DNA: TGTGCCAGCAGCTTAGCTGGGTTCGACGTCTCTGGAAACACCATATATTTT
J gene: TRBJ2-4; D gene: .; V gene: TRBV18; clone size: .; CDR3 protein: CASSPSIQGLAKNIQYF; CDR3 DNA: TGTGCCAGCTCACCTTCTATCCAGGGACTAGCCAAAAACATTCAGTACTTC
J gene: TRBJ2-3; D gene: .; V gene: TRBV9; clone size: .; CDR3 protein: CASSLWGGTDTQYF; CDR3 DNA: TGTGCCAGCAGCCTCTGGGGGGGCACAGATACGCAGTATTTT
J gene: TRBJ1-5; D gene: .; V gene: TRBV19; clone size: .; CDR3 protein: CASRLRALEQPQHF; CDR3 DNA: TGTGCCAGTAGGCTGCGGGCCCTGGAGCAGCCCCAGCATTTT
J gene: TRBJ2-5; D gene: .; V gene: TRBV6-5; clone size: .; CDR3 protein: CASSSTTFGETQYF; CDR3 DNA: TGTGCCAGCAGTTCCACCACGTTCGGGGAGACCCAGTACTTC
J gene: TRBJ2-3; D gene: TRBD1; V gene: TRBV19; clone size: .; CDR3 protein: CASRTGASADTQYF; CDR3 DNA: TGTGCCAGCCGAACAGGGGCAAGTGCAGATACGCAGTATTTT
J gene: TRBJ1-2; D gene: .; V gene: TRBV2; clone size: .; CDR3 protein: CASSAEGEGGFYGYTF; CDR3 DNA: TGTGCCAGCAGTGCCGAGGGAGAAGGAGGTTTCTATGGCTACACCTTC
J gene: TRBJ1-2; D gene: .; V gene: TRBV13; clone size: once; CDR3 protein: CASSLISGGTAGGYTF; CDR3 DNA: TGTGCCAGCAGCTTAATATCGGGTGGGACGGCGGGAGGCTACACCTTC
J gene: TRBJ1-5; D gene: .; V gene: TRBV7-2; clone size: few; CDR3 protein: CASSLGRDQPQHF; CDR3 DNA: TGTGCCAGCAGCTTAGGCAGGGATCAGCCCCAGCATTTT
J gene: TRBJ2-7; D gene: .; V gene: TRBV12-5; clone size: once; CDR3 protein: CASGLVMGGPEQYF; CDR3 DNA: TGTGCTAGTGGTTTGGTAATGGGCGGCCCCGAGCAGTACTTC
J gene: TRBJ2-1; D gene: .; V gene: TRBV27; clone size: .; CDR3 protein: CASSSGDRNEQFF; CDR3 DNA: TGTGCCAGCAGTTCGGGAGACAGGAATGAGCAGTTCTTC